These T cell receptor beta chains were read from a single sample in a study of identical twins. TCRdb analysed the 5' RACE reads with MiXCR anew, one entry per CDR3 protein. The table shows hundreds of thousands of distinct CDR3 sequences, with about 9.4% occurring only once. Another study also made use of these data, one on yellow fever vaccine responses in identical twins.

Sequenced: PBMCs. All receptors come from a woman aged 18-30 years in good health. Both conserved end residues are trimmed from each CDR3.

V: TRBV4-1; J: TRBJ2-7; length: 14; CDR3: ASSQQPGHGLGEQY
V: TRBV28; J: TRBJ2-7; length: 13; CDR3: ASSLPWTGVYEQY
V: TRBV6-1; J: TRBJ1-2; length: 12; CDR3: ASSEAGTYYGYT
V: TRBV7-2; J: TRBJ2-7; length: 13; CDR3: ASSLGGPSRLQQY
V: TRBV5-6; J: TRBJ2-7; length: 14; CDR3: ASSFRTGRSSYEQY
V: TRBV29-1; J: TRBJ2-7; length: 12; CDR3: SVVGTGTNYEQY
V: TRBV20-1; J: TRBJ2-7; length: 13; CDR3: SAPRQGGFDSEQY
V: TRBV7-8; J: TRBJ2-5; length: 12; CDR3: ASSSKGIQETQY
V: TRBV18; J: TRBJ2-3; length: 13; CDR3: ASSAGLAGSDTQY
V: TRBV20-1; J: TRBJ2-7; length: 11; CDR3: SAKDRGSYEQY
V: TRBV9; J: TRBJ1-3; length: 15; CDR3: ASSVSVGGKDGNTIY
V: TRBV7-6; J: TRBJ2-2; length: 15; CDR3: ASSLGLLILNTGELF
V: TRBV12-3/TRBV12-4; J: TRBJ2-4; length: 13; CDR3: ASSTMTASTNIQY
V: TRBV6-1; J: TRBJ1-5; length: 13; CDR3: ATQPTGNSNQPQH
V: TRBV12-3/TRBV12-4; J: TRBJ2-5; length: 13; CDR3: ASSIPTGSRETQY
V: TRBV5-1; J: TRBJ1-1; length: 12; CDR3: ASSTDRVNTEAF
V: TRBV20-1; J: TRBJ2-7; length: 16; CDR3: SVLIPGLAGGARDEQY
V: TRBV5-6; J: TRBJ2-4; length: 17; CDR3: ASSSPLRGIILAKNIQY
V: TRBV20-1; J: TRBJ2-3; length: 13; CDR3: SATTGGEITDTQY
V: TRBV2; J: TRBJ2-3; length: 14; CDR3: ASSTGGGTSTDTQY
V: TRBV4-2; J: TRBJ2-7; length: 11; CDR3: ASSQRQHYEQY
V: TRBV29-1; J: TRBJ2-2; length: 14; CDR3: SVGQLAGGYTGELF
V: TRBV20-1; J: TRBJ2-7; length: 11; CDR3: SAWRDSDYEQY
V: TRBV2; J: TRBJ2-3; length: 13; CDR3: ASSEDGLTTDTQY
V: TRBV3-1; J: TRBJ2-1; length: 12; CDR3: ASSQDWGMGSKF
V: TRBV7-9; J: TRBJ2-7; length: 9; CDR3: ASTDSHEQY
V: TRBV4-3; J: TRBJ2-3; length: 14; CDR3: ASSQDKASGTDTQY
V: TRBV28; J: TRBJ2-2; length: 11; CDR3: ASSPRTRGELF
V: TRBV3-1; J: TRBJ1-2; length: 13; CDR3: ASSPPGQGRYGYT
V: TRBV30; J: TRBJ1-1; length: 11; CDR3: AWSAQGYTEAF
V: TRBV29-1; J: TRBJ2-7; length: 11; CDR3: SSRGGESYEQY
V: TRBV7-8; J: TRBJ1-2; length: 14; CDR3: ASSSTPITGNYGYT
V: TRBV30; J: TRBJ2-3; length: 11; CDR3: AWTGVSKDTQY
V: TRBV20-1; J: TRBJ1-1; length: 12; CDR3: SAKQGSDDTEAF
V: TRBV6-2/TRBV6-3; J: TRBJ2-3; length: 13; CDR3: ASHHPTSPTDTQY
V: TRBV7-2; J: TRBJ2-7; length: 12; CDR3: ASSLGYGSYEQY
V: TRBV6-2/TRBV6-3; J: TRBJ2-2; length: 15; CDR3: ASRTTRQGANTGELF
V: TRBV7-9; J: TRBJ1-2; length: 13; CDR3: ASSPIVGREGGYT
V: TRBV21-1; J: TRBJ2-7; length: 14; CDR3: ASSKRSEGQGSEQY
V: TRBV18; J: TRBJ2-7; length: 14; CDR3: ASSPGTRGSPYEQY
V: TRBV9; J: TRBJ2-2; length: 15; CDR3: ASSVWGGSENTGELF
V: TRBV6-2/TRBV6-3; J: TRBJ2-7; length: 11; CDR3: ASSLWTYYEQY
V: TRBV2; J: TRBJ2-3; length: 12; CDR3: ASTRDLGTDTQY
V: TRBV29-1; J: TRBJ2-5; length: 11; CDR3: SATGERLETQY
V: TRBV6-5; J: TRBJ1-1; length: 10; CDR3: ASSGTADGAF
V: TRBV7-9; J: TRBJ2-1; length: 11; CDR3: ASSPPNNNEQF
V: TRBV20-1; J: TRBJ2-3; length: 11; CDR3: SATAREEDTQY
V: TRBV24-1; J: TRBJ2-1; length: 14; CDR3: ATSESGTGANNEQF
V: TRBV4-2; J: TRBJ1-2; length: 13; CDR3: ASSQVAGPDYGYT